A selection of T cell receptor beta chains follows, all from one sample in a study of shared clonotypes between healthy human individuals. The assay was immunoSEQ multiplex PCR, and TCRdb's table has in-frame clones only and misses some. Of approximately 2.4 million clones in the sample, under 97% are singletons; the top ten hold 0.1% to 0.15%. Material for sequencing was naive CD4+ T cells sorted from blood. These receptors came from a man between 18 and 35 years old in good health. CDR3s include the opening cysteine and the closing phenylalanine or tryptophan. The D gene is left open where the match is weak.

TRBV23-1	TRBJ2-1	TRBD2	TGCGCCAGCAGTCTTGGGACTAGCGGGAGCCCCTACAATGAGCAGTTCTTC	CASSLGTSGSPYNEQFF
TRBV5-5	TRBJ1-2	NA	TGTGCCAGCAGTTCCCAGACTACTATCCTCTATGGCTACACCTTC	CASSSQTTILYGYTF
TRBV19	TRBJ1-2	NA	TGTGCCAGTAGAATACAGGGAGTCGGCTACACCTTC	CASRIQGVGYTF
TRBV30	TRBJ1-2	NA	TGTGCCTGGACCCGGGGGCATTATAACTTGGCTGACTATGGCTACACCTTC	CAWTRGHYNLADYGYTF
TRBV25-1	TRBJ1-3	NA	TGTGCCAGCAGTGAATTCAACTCTGGAAACACCATATATTTT	CASSEFNSGNTIYF
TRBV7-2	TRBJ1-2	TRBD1	TGTGCCAGCAGCTTAGAGTTGGTGGGCATGGACAGGGTGCGGGATGGCTACACCTTC	CASSLELVGMDRVRDGYTF
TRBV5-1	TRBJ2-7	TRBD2	TGCGCCAGCCGGGGGACTAGCGACTCCTACGAGCAGTACTTC	CASRGTSDSYEQYF
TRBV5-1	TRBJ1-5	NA	TGCGCCAGCAGCTTGGGGGACACAAATAGCAATCAGCCCCAGCATTTT	CASSLGDTNSNQPQHF
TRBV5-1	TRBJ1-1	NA	TGCGCCAGCAGCTTGGAAGGGTCGAACACTGAAGCTTTCTTT	CASSLEGSNTEAFF
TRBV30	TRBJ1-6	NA	TGTGCCTGGAAGTATTCGACTTCACCCCTCCACTTT	CAWKYSTSPLHF
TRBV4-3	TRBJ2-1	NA	TGCGCCAGCAGCCAAGAAAAACAGACATACAATGAGCAGTTCTTC	CASSQEKQTYNEQFF